This T cell receptor (beta chain) was identified in a study of OX40 agonist ivuxolimab in advanced cancers. Method: immunoSEQ multiplex PCR; TCRdb's copy keeps in-frame clones and lacks some. The sample holds 65,000 to 75,000 clones, under 90% seen once. The TCR sequence derives from an adult with an advanced solid tumor such as melanoma, head and neck, liver or kidney cancer. Source: CD4+ or CD8+ T cells sorted from blood, taken in a trial of the OX40 agonist ivuxolimab.

The CDR3 reads CASSYGQGVREKLFF. The CDR3 DNA follows: TGTGCCAGCAGTTACGGACAGGGGGTAAGGGAAAAACTGTTTTTT. The rearrangement uses TRBV6-6 and TRBJ1-4; 10 bases are a match to TRBD1. J was trimmed by 8 bases and V by 2 bases; bases with no gene match: 5. The CDR3 totals 15 residues. Germline V gives CDR1 MNHNY, CDR2 SVGAGI (reference sequence).